What follows are 18 T cell receptor beta chains derived from one specimen sequenced in a study of shared clonotypes between healthy human individuals. Clones were read by immunoSEQ multiplex PCR, and TCRdb kept only the in-frame ones, dropping some. The data contain roughly 2,300,000 clones, around 93% of them singletons. Sequencing was carried out using naive CD4+ T cells from PBMCs. Subset noted: CD45RA+ positively selected. The receptors were sampled from a man aged 18 to 35 in good health. Some clones in this sample may be carry-over from other donors' samples.

This clone was seen once. The rearrangement uses TRBV7-9 and TRBJ2-1, with D unresolved. Germline-derived CDR1 and CDR2 are SEHNR and FQNEAQ (reference sequence). The germline V and J ends were trimmed by 2 bases and 9 bases, with 11 bases remaining between them. CDR3 size: 13 residues. CDR3 DNA sequence: TGTGCCAGCAGCTTATCAAACCCCTCTGAGCAGTTCTTC. Translated: CASSLSNPSEQFF.

CDR3 amino acids: CASSSGPPGELFF. The CDR3 nucleotides read TGTGCCAGTAGCTCGGGACCACCCGGGGAGCTGTTTTTT. The chain carries TRBV19 and TRBJ2-2; D is possibly TRBD1 or TRBD2 (5 bases each). Germline loops: CDR1 LNHDA, CDR2 SQIVND (reference sequence). This CDR3 spans 13 amino acids. V lost 6 bases and J lost 6, with 11 bases in between.

The V gene is TRBV6-4, the J gene TRBJ1-2; no definite D call. Germline V gene data show CDR1 as MRHNA and CDR2 as SNTAGT. The CDR3 is 13 residues long. V dropped 5 bases and J dropped 2 bases, with 9 bases sitting between them. CDR3 DNA sequence: TGTGCCAGCAGTCCTGCCAGAAACTATGGCTACACCTTC. Translating it yields CASSPARNYGYTF.

The chain links TRBV14 to TRBJ2-2; 11 bases are shared with TRBD2. The germline gives CDR1 SGHDN, CDR2 FVKESK. V was pared by 0 bases and J by 7 bases, with 10 bases of the junction left unmatched. This CDR3 spans 18 amino acids. The CDR3 nucleotides are TGTGCCAGCAGCCAAGATACCATAGCGGGAGGGCGAGGCGGGGAGCTGTTTTTT. Its protein product is CASSQDTIAGGRGGELFF. Variable domain in full (rest from reference TRBV14 and TRBJ2-2): EAGVTQFPSHSVIEKGQTVTLRCDPISGHDNLYWYRRVMGKEIKFLLHFVKESKQDESGMPNNRFLAERTGGTYSTLKVQPAELEDSGVYFCASSQDTIAGGRGGELFFGEGSRLTVL.

The CDR3 DNA is TGCGCCAGCACCCCTGGGGCCGGGACGGGCTATGAGCAGTTCTTC. The encoded protein is CASTPGAGTGYEQFF. The chain is built from TRBV5-1 and TRBJ2-1, with D perhaps assigned TRBD1 or TRBD2 (5 bases each). Trimming cost V 6 bases and J 8 bases, with 21 bases left between them. Looked up from germline, CDR1 is SGHRS and CDR2 is YFSETQ. The CDR3 has 15 amino acids.

The chain combines TRBV9 with TRBJ2-1; 7 nucleotides match TRBD2. Germline trimming cut 7 bases from V and 0 bases from J; bases unmatched to any gene: 4. The CDR3 spans 14 residues. The germline V gene has CDR1 SGDLS and CDR2 YYNGEE. Here the CDR3 reads CASGRGSSYNEQFF. DNA of the CDR3: TGTGCCAGCGGGCGGGGGAGCTCCTACAATGAGCAGTTCTTC.

A remark on this clone: This specimen includes other DNA sequences encoding the same CDR3. The CDR3 here is CASSLGLNTEAFF. Here the CDR3 DNA reads TGTGCCAGCAGCTTGGGCTTGAACACTGAAGCTTTCTTT. The J gene is TRBJ1-1, the V gene TRBV11-2; no clear D gene. Looked up from germline, CDR1 is SGHAT and CDR2 is FQNNGV. The CDR3 is 13 amino acids. V lost 3 bases and J 0 bases, leaving 5 bases between the germline ends.

V gene TRBV7-9 combines with J gene TRBJ2-7; 11 positions agree with TRBD2. Losses at the gene ends were 2 bases for V and 2 bases for J; bases not matched to a gene: 5. The CDR3 extends over 16 amino acids. The germline V gene encodes CDR1 SEHNR and CDR2 FQNEAQ (reference sequence). CDR3: CASSLRTSGPPYEQYF. CDR3 DNA sequence: TGTGCCAGCAGCTTAAGGACTAGCGGGCCCCCCTACGAGCAGTACTTC.

This chain connects TRBV4-2 to TRBJ2-3; 8 bases fit TRBD2. J gave up 2 bases and V 0 bases, and 7 bases lay outside the gene matches. Germline CDR1 and CDR2: LGHNA and YNFKEQ. This CDR3 is 17 amino acids long. CDR3 region: CASSQDFTSGLTDTQYF. As DNA, the CDR3 is TGTGCCAGCAGCCAAGATTTTACTAGCGGACTCACAGATACGCAGTATTTT.

J is TRBJ1-3 and V is TRBV2, with D unclear. Germline loops: CDR1 SNHLY, CDR2 FYNNEI. V gave up 6 bases and J gave up 4 bases, with 16 bases separating them. The CDR3 is 15 residues long. The CDR3 here is CASSPRTRSGNTIYF. The CDR3 nucleotides are TGTGCCAGCAGCCCTAGGACCAGATCGGGAAACACCATATATTTT.

This clone appeared a single time. The chain has TRBV30 and TRBJ2-1, with TRBD1 identical over 9 bases. Per germline, CDR1 GTSNPN and CDR2 SVGIG (reference sequence). The trim removed 1 base at V and 3 bases at J, leaving 7 bases unmatched. This CDR3 comprises 16 residues. CDR3 sequence reads: CAWSAAQGASYNEQFF. CDR3 in DNA: TGTGCCTGGAGTGCAGCACAGGGGGCGAGCTACAATGAGCAGTTCTTC. Full variable domain (missing parts from reference TRBV30 and TRBJ2-1): SQTIHQWPATLVQPVGSPLSLECTVEGTSNPNLYWYRQAAGRGLQLLFYSVGIGQISSEVPQNLSASRPQDRQFILSSKKLLLSDSGFYLCAWSAAQGASYNEQFFGPGTRLTVL.

This rearrangement joins TRBV11-2 to TRBJ2-3, with TRBD2 identical over 8 bases. J lost 4 bases, V lost 4 bases, and 7 bases had no gene match. Per the germline V gene, CDR1 is SGHAT and CDR2 is FQNNGV. This CDR3 spans 15 amino acids. The CDR3 coding sequence is TGTGCCAGCAGCTATTCCTCAGCGGGAGCAGATACGCAGTATTTT. Protein: CASSYSSAGADTQYF. Based on the CDR3 plus reference TRBV11-2 and TRBJ2-3, the full variable domain is EAGVAQSPRYKIIEKRQSVAFWCNPISGHATLYWYQQILGQGPKLLIQFQNNGVVDDSQLPKDRFSAERLKGVDSTLKIQPAKLEDSAVYLCASSYSSAGADTQYFGPGTRLTVL.

The V call is TRBV6-1, the J call TRBJ2-1; TRBD1 aligns across 7 bases. The CDR3 covers 14 residues. From germline, CDR1 is MNHNS and CDR2 SASEGT. J was trimmed by 3 bases and V by 6 bases; bases with no gene match: 5. The CDR3 protein is CASSRDRIYNEQFF. The CDR3 coding sequence is TGTGCCAGCAGCCGGGACAGAATCTACAATGAGCAGTTCTTC.

The genes are TRBV9 and TRBJ2-1; 7 nucleotides match TRBD2. Germline loops: CDR1 SGDLS, CDR2 YYNGEE. V was pared by 8 bases and J by 0 bases, with 8 bases of the junction left unmatched. The CDR3 totals 15 residues. The CDR3 coding sequence is TGTGCCAGTACAGGACGGGAGGACTCCTACAATGAGCAGTTCTTC. Protein product: CASTGREDSYNEQFF.

CDR3 in amino acids: CAWSVSSRGNYGYTF. In nucleotides, the CDR3 is TGTGCCTGGAGCGTTTCGTCTAGGGGAAACTATGGCTACACCTTC. This rearrangement joins TRBV30 to TRBJ1-2; D might be TRBD1 (5 bases). Germline CDR1 GTSNPN, CDR2 SVGIG (reference sequence). CDR3 length: 15 residues. The V and J ends lost 3 bases and 2 bases respectively, with 16 bases between them. Full variable domain (remainder filled in from reference TRBV30 and TRBJ1-2): SQTIHQWPATLVQPVGSPLSLECTVEGTSNPNLYWYRQAAGRGLQLLFYSVGIGQISSEVPQNLSASRPQDRQFILSSKKLLLSDSGFYLCAWSVSSRGNYGYTFGSGTRLTVV.

The chain recombines TRBV5-1 with TRBJ2-7, with a possible D match to TRBD2 (6 bases). The V and J ends lost 3 bases and 3 bases respectively, with 13 bases between them. The CDR3 loop spans 14 amino acids. The germline CDR1 and CDR2 sequences are SGHRS and YFSETQ. CDR3 protein: CASSYSGGDYEQYF. DNA for the CDR3: TGCGCCAGCAGCTATAGCGGAGGGGACTACGAGCAGTACTTC.

The chain combines TRBV7-8 with TRBJ2-5, with 10 bases matching TRBD1. Germline V gene sequence: CDR1 SGHVS, CDR2 FQNEAQ. Trimming cost V 7 bases and J 3 bases; bases outside gene matches: 8. This CDR3 has 15 residues. DNA for the CDR3: TGTGCCAGCATCTACGGCGGGACAGGGGAAGAGACCCAGTACTTC. It translates to CASIYGGTGEETQYF.

V usage is TRBV29-1 and J usage is TRBJ2-1; 7 bases agree with TRBD1. This CDR3 has 16 amino acids. Trimming at V came to 4 bases and at J to 6 bases, leaving 15 bases not matched to a gene. Germline V lookup: CDR1 SQVTM, CDR2 ANQGSEA. The CDR3 DNA reads TGCAGCGTTGTGACAGGGAAAGGTATATTAGTCAATGAGCAGTTCTTC. It encodes CSVVTGKGILVNEQFF.